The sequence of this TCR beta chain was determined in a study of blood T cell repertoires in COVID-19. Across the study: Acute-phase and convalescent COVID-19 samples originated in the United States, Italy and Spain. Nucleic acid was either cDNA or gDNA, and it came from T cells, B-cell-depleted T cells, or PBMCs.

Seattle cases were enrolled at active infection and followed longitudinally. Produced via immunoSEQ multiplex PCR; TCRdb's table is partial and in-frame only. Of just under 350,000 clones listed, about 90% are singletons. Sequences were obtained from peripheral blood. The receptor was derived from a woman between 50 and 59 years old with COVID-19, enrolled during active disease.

The CDR3 spells CASIIPPGQGNYEQYF. The CDR3 DNA follows: TGTGCCAGCATCATACCCCCGGGACAGGGAAACTACGAGCAGTACTTC. The chain employs TRBV11-3 and TRBJ2-7; TRBD1 matches 9 bases. The CDR3 covers 16 residues. V lost 7 bases, J lost 3 bases, and 13 bases stayed unmatched. Germline CDR1 is SGHNT and CDR2 is YENEEA.